The TCR beta chain described here comes from a study of cytomegalovirus exposure and HLA in healthy donors (dated by TCRdb to the late 2010s). Looking at the study overall: In an earlier analysis of under 750 of the donors, 250 to 350 Gb of sequence data and 95 million to 130 million unique TCR beta sequences from roughly 190 million T cells were reported. All discovery cohort repertoires had been generated using a single sequencing platform. Along with the approximately 620-subject first cohort, a separate validation cohort of approximately 110 different subjects was used. The genetic ancestry cluster associated with self-reported Caucasian donors included around four fifths of the 398 genotyped donors. The number of donors typed differed by locus, with about 620-630 for A, B, C, DRB1 and DQB1, around 560 for DQA1, 600 to 610 for DPA1, and approximately 470 for DPB1. Around 300 gigabases of sequencing data and roughly 90 million unique TCR sequences were included in an early release covering 550 to 650 HLA-typed donors. To predict cytomegalovirus infection status, the study brought together high-throughput TCR immunosequencing, statistical association of individual TCRs with disease status, and machine learning. The T cell repertoires of about 700 subjects were profiled by immunosequencing and related to cytomegalovirus serostatus. An earlier analysis of a few hundred of the donors applied high-throughput TCR beta sequencing to assess whether each TCR beta V gene segment acted as functional or pseudogenic. Donor age, sex, ethnicity and CMV serostatus were collected together with the repertoire data. The study aimed to test whether signatures of past pathogen exposure could be identified by cataloging public T cell receptors. In a later genetic analysis, genome-wide SNP genotypes for about 55% of the roughly 670 donors were used, and that subset was treated as a discovery cohort. A later analysis re-analyzed previously published TCR beta repertoires from 660 or so donors and added high-resolution HLA genotyping to study TCR occurrence patterns. Four to six DR-DQ haplotypes were handled as single units for association and clustering, since linkage in the cohort was strong. Among around 400 genotyped donors of the cohort, an average of roughly 240,000 unique TCR beta nucleotide sequences were sequenced per donor, around 20% of them non-productive. In the later analysis, no new phenotypic data were used to find candidate immune exposures; instead, reliance was placed on TCR beta sequences and their occurrence across donors. HLA typing covered class I and class II loci at four-digit resolution. The full study reports these points: Compared with equally common non-associated chains, HLA-associated TCR beta chains in a later analysis were more clonally expanded and had lower generation probabilities. When HLA alleles, especially DR and DQ, strongly co-occurred, TCR associations were difficult to assign to individual alleles. In both the original and validation cohorts, the classifier was reported to diagnose cytomegalovirus status with high specificity and sensitivity. A group of highly shared sequence variants was considered likely to be a technical artifact of the sequencing pipeline. A total of 150 or so TCR beta chains were listed by the study as associated with cytomegalovirus. CMV serostatus was the only immune exposure information available for the cohort. In a later analysis, around 17,000 TCR beta sequences were associated with specific HLA alleles at a false discovery rate of 0.05. A later genetic analysis reported fewer N-insertions in productive TCRs among donors in an Asian-associated ancestry cluster than the approximately 700-donor mean. Some IMGT-functional V segments, including TRBV6-2 and TRBV6-3, could not be distinguished by the 87-base-pair reads and were therefore excluded. Sequencing depth was assumed to be roughly uniform across donors in the presence/absence analyses, though that assumption may not hold. In vitro tests confirmed that a few of the cytomegalovirus-associated TCR beta chains recognize cytomegalovirus antigens. In a later analysis, most CMV-associated TCR beta chains were found to appear HLA-restricted, with HLA associations seemingly driven largely by CMV exposure. Linkage disequilibrium might explain the correlated functional status among segregating V segments, but an unknown experimental factor could not be ruled out. The authors suggested that the approach could potentially be extended to other disease states and immunological phenotypes. According to a later analysis, TCR association rates differed among HLA loci, with DRB1 alleles showing the most associated TCRs and HLA-C alleles showing the fewest. A further reported finding was that TCR beta sequences accurately predicted the HLA-A and HLA-B alleles for most subjects in the first cohort. In a later analysis, several top co-occurrence clusters were reported to appear linked to parvovirus B19, influenza, CMV and Epstein-Barr virus. An association between a missense DCLRE1C variant and V-gene and J-gene trimming of TCR beta chains was found in a later genetic analysis and replicated in an independent cohort. Because HLA typing was unavailable for some donors at each locus, only the typed subset was used in association tests. Only TCR beta chains were sequenced in this cohort, and the absence of alpha or paired-chain data limited detectable features. Broadly in line with IMGT annotations, most TCR beta V segments showed up in productive rearrangements about 87% or about 30% of the time in an earlier analysis of approximately 600 of the donors. Because counts were too low, roughly 17 rarely observed V segments, including chromosome 9 orphons, were left out of the earlier analysis of 500 to 750 of the donors. While some public TCRs were present in many individuals, most TCR sequences turned up only very rarely across donors.

There are 17 amino acids in the CDR3, from cysteine to phenylalanine inclusive. Solely the CDR3 DNA is kept, with 51 bases framed from the first base. CDR1 SGHTA and CDR2 FQGNSA are derived from the germline V gene. V ends up 1 base short and J 4 bases short, with an unmatched junction base count of 4. Notes on this clone: This clone's antigen is unknown. Per-nucleotide qualities are absent, and no much larger clonotype sits a single base away.

The library was produced with the immunoSEQ multiplex PCR assay. For the multiplex PCR, a mixture combining 60 forward primers for TCR Vbeta segments and 13 reverse primers for TCR Jbeta segments was used. Amplification of the CDR3 region of rearranged TCR beta genes was performed with a multiplex PCR assay on genomic DNA. The Illumina HiSeq System was used to sequence the amplified TCR beta libraries as 87-base-pair reads. Per the source publication's procedure: A later analysis counted approximately 74 million unique TCR beta chains across the 666 repertoires, and some 11 million of these chains were shared by at least two donors. A nearest-neighbor algorithm error-corrected the raw reads and collapsed the reads into unique sequences, merging closely related sequences to remove PCR and sequencing errors. V, D and J gene segments were assigned by aligning CDR3 sequences to IMGT reference sequences. For a sequence to be retained, a match of at least six nucleotides was required to both a V gene segment and a J gene segment. A rearrangement was called productive if the CDR3 had no stop codons and remained in frame with V and J, and every other rearrangement was called non-productive. Following IMGT convention, CDR3 was defined as the stretch from the second conserved V-encoded cysteine up to the conserved J-encoded phenylalanine. In an earlier analysis of 587 of the donors, sequences lacking an unambiguous match to a single V gene segment were excluded. An earlier analysis of several hundred of the donors classified V segments as functional when productive rearrangements were above 56.7% and as segregating when the standard deviation between donors was above 5%. A statistical classification framework was built to diagnose cytomegalovirus status from the catalog of TCR beta chain sequences. A later analysis assigned V and J genes by comparing TCR nucleotide sequences with IMGT/GENE-DB human TR gene sequences. A later analysis assigned CDR3 sequences and most-parsimonious VDJ recombination scenarios with the TCRdist pipeline. In a later analysis, each TCR beta chain was defined by its CDR3 amino acid sequence together with its V-gene family, and reads without a unique V-gene family were excluded. In a later analysis, 500 to 650 highly shared, low-generation-probability nucleotide sequences were removed to address suspected cross-contamination and a sequencing artifact. In a later analysis, a clonal expansion index was calculated for each public chain from normalized within-repertoire ranks of inferred template counts. A later analysis computed generation probabilities with a VDJ recombination model fitted to out-of-frame rearrangements, and checked the results against IGoR. In a later analysis, TCR-TCR, TCR-HLA and TCR-CMV co-occurrence was scored with hypergeometric tests, and a repertoire-size bias correction was applied to TCR pairs. A later analysis estimated false discovery rates by permuting HLA or CMV assignments 20 times. In a later analysis, co-occurring TCRs were grouped using DBSCAN, with TCRdist sequence similarity added in when clustering inside HLA-allele-positive subsets. For co-occurrence clustering, repertoires with fewer than 30,000 or more than 120,000 public chains were excluded, along with four or five repertoires with anomalous nucleotide sharing. The table was pulled from immuneACCESS by TCRdb, which kept in-frame rearrangements only. Such tables lose some clones; where checked, under half of the loss comes from unresolved V genes, and the rest has no known cause. V and J calls plus clone size are reproduced from that table; the DNA served to infer D and trimming. Recorded for this sample are 150,000 to 200,000 clones; more than 65% of them occurred a single time. The ten largest clones take up roughly 6.5% of the sample.

In total, 600 or so healthy bone marrow donors made up the cohort. All cohort members were sampled while nominally healthy, although unrecorded immune exposures were likely present. The donor tested CMV seropositive and was one of the 289 seropositive cohort members. Each donor provided a peripheral blood sample, and peripheral blood mononuclear cells were used for TCR beta sequencing. Genomic DNA was extracted from the blood cell samples with the Qiagen DNeasy Blood Extraction Kit. This chain joins TRBV7-2 to TRBJ1-6, and 10 junctional nucleotides match TRBD1. Sequencing used PBMCs. This clonotype was obtained from a man aged 50-59 years in good health and CMV-seropositive. The base sequence is TGTGCCAGCAGCTTAGGTCGGACAGGGGGGTATAATTCACCCCTCCACTTT. It codes for CASSLGRTGGYNSPLHF.